These 29 T cell receptor beta chains were sequenced from one sample in a study of OX40 agonist ivuxolimab in advanced cancers. Sequenced by immunoSEQ multiplex PCR; TCRdb stores in-frame clones only, minus some. Found here are tens of thousands of clones, approximately 91% of them singletons; the top ten hold 0.33%. Source: CD4+ or CD8+ T cells sorted from blood, taken in a trial of the OX40 agonist ivuxolimab. The receptors originated from an adult with an advanced solid tumor such as melanoma, head and neck, liver or kidney cancer.

The CDR3 coding sequence is TGTGCCAGCAGTTACGATGGCAGACTGAACACTGAAGCTTTCTTT. Amino acid sequence: CASSYDGRLNTEAFF. J is TRBJ1-1 and V is TRBV6-5; D remains unclear. Looked up from germline, CDR1 is MNHEY and CDR2 is SVGAGI. The CDR3 extends over 15 amino acids. The V end lost 2 bases, the J end lost 0 bases, and 10 bases lay between the germline ends.

V and J are TRBV18 and TRBJ1-1, with 7 bases lining up with TRBD1. Germline loops: CDR1 KGHSH, CDR2 LQKENI. The V segment lost 3 bases and the J segment 5 bases; nucleotides outside the gene matches: 12. This CDR3 is 16 amino acids long. Here the CDR3 reads CASSPSLSPGGTEAFF. For the CDR3, the DNA is TGTGCCAGCTCACCGAGTTTAAGTCCAGGGGGAACTGAAGCTTTCTTT.

The rearrangement uses TRBV27 and TRBJ2-3; D might be TRBD1 (6 bases). V lost 5 bases and J 6 bases, leaving 12 bases between the germline ends. Germline V lookup: CDR1 MNHEY, CDR2 SMNVEV (reference sequence). This CDR3 region has 13 residues. This chain's CDR3 is CASSGGRGDTQYF. The DNA for the CDR3 is TGTGCCAGCAGTGGGGGCCGAGGTGATACGCAGTATTTT.

This sequence joins TRBV6-6 and TRBJ2-5; D is perhaps TRBD1 (6 bases). Germline V gene data show CDR1 as MNHNY and CDR2 as SVGAGI (reference sequence). Trimming cost V 1 base and J 1 base, with 10 bases left between them. This CDR3 region has 15 residues. The CDR3 bases are TGTGCCAGCAGTTACTTACAGGGCCCCCAAGAGACCCAGTACTTC. Amino acid sequence: CASSYLQGPQETQYF.

CDR3 DNA sequence: TGTGCCAGCAGTCAGGGGGCGACCTATGGCTACACCTTC. Amino acids: CASSQGATYGYTF. The V and J genes are TRBV28 and TRBJ1-2; the match to TRBD1 covers 8 bases. The ends lost 5 bases at V and 4 bases at J; junction bases unmatched: 3. CDR1 MDHEN and CDR2 SYDVKM come from the germline V gene. The CDR3 has 13 residues.

This sequence joins TRBV11-3 and TRBJ2-1, with 13 bases that match TRBD2. The V segment lost 5 bases and the J segment 6 bases; nucleotides outside the gene matches: 4. The V gene's germline CDR1 is SGHNT and CDR2 YENEEA. The length of the CDR3 is 15 residues. CDR3 DNA: TGTGCCAGCAGCCCGGGACTAGCGGGGTTCAATGAGCAGTTCTTC. The encoded protein is CASSPGLAGFNEQFF.

In its sample, this clone was seen once. The chain has TRBV28 and TRBJ1-2, with D possibly matching TRBD1 (6 bases). Trimming left V 5 bases short and J 2 bases short, with 12 bases between. The germline V gene encodes CDR1 MDHEN and CDR2 SYDVKM. This CDR3 region has 14 residues. CDR3 sequence (DNA): TGTGCCAGCAGTCCGTGGACAGTAAACTATGGCTACACCTTC. Translating gives CASSPWTVNYGYTF.

The J gene is TRBJ2-5, the V gene TRBV5-5; 8 bases are shared with TRBD1. CDR3 size: 17 residues. Germline V CDR1 and CDR2: SGHKS, YYEKEE (reference sequence). V shed 0 bases and J 4 bases; nucleotides not matched to a gene: 11. As DNA, the CDR3 is TGTGCCAGCAGCTTGGTGTTGGCAGGGGGCTTCGGAGAGACCCAGTACTTC. Amino acids: CASSLVLAGGFGETQYF.

CDR3 amino acids: CASSEQGGNQPQHF. The CDR3 region has the DNA TGTGCCAGCAGTGAACAGGGGGGCAATCAGCCCCAGCATTTT. This rearrangement joins TRBV27 to TRBJ1-5; TRBD1 aligns across 8 bases. CDR1 and CDR2 (germline): MNHEY, SMNVEV (reference sequence). The CDR3 extends over 14 amino acids. V gave up 5 bases and J gave up 2 bases; unmatched junction bases: 2.

This clone showed up just once. The rearrangement links TRBV18 to TRBJ2-5, with TRBD1 as a possible D gene (5 bases). This CDR3 has 12 residues. The germline CDR1 and CDR2 sequences are KGHSH and LQKENI. V lost 3 bases, J lost 4 bases, and 6 bases lay in between. CDR3: CASSPDRETQYF. The DNA of the CDR3 is TGTGCCAGCTCACCTGACAGAGAGACCCAGTACTTC.

This clone is a singleton in its sample. CDR3 in amino acids: CASSSRTGGLLRETQYF. The CDR3 nucleotides are TGTGCCAGTAGTTCGCGGACAGGGGGCTTATTACGAGAGACCCAGTACTTC. The rearrangement uses TRBV19 and TRBJ2-5; 11 bases align to TRBD1. CDR1 is LNHDA and CDR2 is SQIVND in the germline V gene (reference sequence). J was trimmed by 4 bases and V by 5 bases; bases with no gene match: 12. This CDR3 is built from 17 residues.

V gene TRBV6-1 combines with J gene TRBJ2-1; D is ambiguous. CDR1 and CDR2 (germline): MNHNS, SASEGT. The CDR3 extends over 15 amino acids. V was clipped by 1 base and J by 1 base, with 8 bases between them. The CDR3 spells CASSEDGGSYNEQFF. The CDR3 nucleotides are TGTGCCAGCAGTGAAGACGGCGGATCCTACAATGAGCAGTTCTTC.

The chain couples TRBV6-6 to TRBJ2-7; D may be TRBD1 (5 bases). Germline assignment: CDR1 MNHNY and CDR2 SVGAGI (reference sequence). The CDR3 loop spans 15 amino acids. V lost 0 bases and J 0 bases, leaving 9 bases between the germline ends. This chain's CDR3 is CASSYSNGASYEQYF. The DNA of the CDR3 is TGTGCCAGCAGTTACTCGAATGGGGCCTCCTACGAGCAGTACTTC.

The sample holds a few counts of this clone. The V gene is TRBV7-8, the J gene TRBJ2-7, with D perhaps TRBD2 (6 bases). The CDR3 runs 16 residues. From germline, CDR1 is SGHVS and CDR2 FQNEAQ. Trimming left V 1 base short and J 2 bases short, with 15 bases between. The CDR3 is CASSLGSRRGTYEQYF. For the CDR3, the DNA is TGTGCCAGCAGCTTAGGAAGCAGACGCGGGACCTACGAGCAGTACTTC.

V is TRBV11-2 and J is TRBJ2-2; TRBD2 might be the D (5 bases). Trimming removed 6 bases at V and 6 bases at J, with 14 bases between. This CDR3 region has 14 residues. Germline CDR1 and CDR2: SGHAT and FQNNGV. The CDR3 is CASRPGLRSGELFF. CDR3 coding DNA: TGTGCCAGCAGGCCCGGACTTCGATCCGGGGAGCTGTTTTTT.

The chain uses TRBV7-2 and TRBJ2-7, with 13 bases identical to TRBD2. Trimming took 5 bases from V and 7 from J; bases not matched to a gene: 5. The CDR3 runs to 14 residues. Germline V gene lookup returns CDR1 SGHTA and CDR2 FQGNSA. The CDR3 bases are TGTGCCAGCAGCCAACTAGCGGGAGGGGGTGAGCAGTACTTC. Its translation is CASSQLAGGGEQYF.

The chain couples TRBV13 to TRBJ2-7; TRBD2 aligns across 12 bases. Germline CDR1 is PRHDT and CDR2 is FYEKMQ (reference sequence). CDR3 length: 12 amino acids. Unmatched junction bases numbered 5, after V lost 5 bases and J lost 12 bases. The CDR3 DNA reads as TGTGCCAGCAGCACGACTAGCGGGAGTACGTACTTC. Its protein is CASSTTSGSTYF.

V and J are TRBV18 and TRBJ2-3; TRBD2 might be the D (6 bases). Trimming removed 5 bases at V and 6 bases at J, with 15 bases between. Germline CDR1 is KGHSH and CDR2 is LQKENI. This CDR3 has 14 amino acids. The CDR3 here is CASSRGGPGDTQYF. The CDR3, as DNA: TGTGCCAGCTCAAGAGGAGGGCCAGGGGATACGCAGTATTTT.

The chain combines TRBV5-8 with TRBJ2-2, with D perhaps TRBD1 (6 bases). Trimming cost V 0 bases and J 0 bases, with 9 bases left between them. The CDR3 runs to 16 residues. The germline V gene encodes CDR1 SGHTS and CDR2 YDEGEE. CDR3 sequence: CASSLGDNANTGELFF. CDR3 in DNA: TGTGCCAGCAGCTTGGGGGACAACGCGAACACCGGGGAGCTGTTTTTT.

The chain employs TRBV7-9 and TRBJ1-2, with D possibly TRBD1 on 5 matching bases. V lost 5 bases to trimming and J lost 3 bases, with 10 bases between them. The CDR3 spans 13 residues. Germline V gene data show CDR1 as SEHNR and CDR2 as FQNEAQ (reference sequence). CDR3 loop: CASSSTGDYGYTF. CDR3 nucleotide sequence: TGTGCCAGCAGCAGCACAGGTGACTATGGCTACACCTTC.

This clone was detected only a few times. V and J are TRBV27 and TRBJ1-2; tentatively, D is TRBD1 (6 bases). V shed 4 bases and J shed 2 bases, with 11 bases lying between them. Germline assignment: CDR1 MNHEY and CDR2 SMNVEV (reference sequence). The CDR3 is made up of 14 amino acids. The CDR3 region is CASSSLDRNYGYTF. CDR3 in DNA: TGTGCCAGCAGTTCTTTGGACAGAAACTATGGCTACACCTTC.

This clone was found a few times. The chain is built from TRBV7-2 and TRBJ2-7; TRBD1 agrees at 9 bases. Per the germline V gene, CDR1 is SGHTA and CDR2 is FQGNSA. The ends lost 2 bases at V and 7 bases at J; junction bases unmatched: 15. CDR3 size: 17 residues. The DNA of the CDR3 is TGTGCCAGCAGCTTACGTCCCCCCGGGACAGGGTTTCAAGAGCAGTACTTC. Translation: CASSLRPPGTGFQEQYF.

The chain uses TRBV7-3 and TRBJ2-3; D unclear. The CDR3 covers 13 residues. Germline assignment: CDR1 SGHTA and CDR2 FQGTGA. Trimming cost V 2 bases and J 1 base, with 4 bases left between them. CDR3 residues: CASSLPGTDTQYF. Here the CDR3 DNA reads TGTGCCAGCAGCTTACCTGGCACAGATACGCAGTATTTT.

The chain has TRBV7-9 and TRBJ2-7; the D call may be TRBD1 or TRBD2 (5 bases each). The CDR3 runs to 15 residues. The ends were cut back, 3 bases at V and 0 bases at J, with 12 bases in the middle. The V gene's germline CDR1 is SEHNR and CDR2 FQNEAQ (reference sequence). CDR3 protein: CASSFRGASSYEQYF. CDR3 DNA sequence: TGTGCCAGCAGCTTCAGAGGGGCTAGCTCCTACGAGCAGTACTTC.

V is TRBV19 and J is TRBJ2-7; 8 bases line up with TRBD2. J gave up 6 bases and V 5 bases, and 6 bases lay outside the gene matches. The CDR3 extends over 13 amino acids. CDR1 and CDR2 from the germline V gene are LNHDA and SQIVND (reference sequence). The CDR3 region has the DNA TGTGCCAGTAGTTCAGGACTAGCTGGCGAGCAGTACTTC. This encodes CASSSGLAGEQYF.

This rearrangement joins TRBV5-1 to TRBJ2-3, with a weak D call TRBD2 (6 bases). With 5 bases removed from V and 3 bases from J, the gap between germline ends came to 16 bases. Germline V CDR1 and CDR2: SGHRS, YFSETQ. The CDR3 sequence is 15 residues long. CDR3 loop: CASRRTPLATDTQYF. The CDR3 bases are TGCGCCAGCAGACGGACACCACTAGCAACAGATACGCAGTATTTT.

The chain has TRBV10-3 and TRBJ1-5, with D unclear. The CDR3 covers 15 residues. The V end lost 3 bases, the J end lost 0 bases, and 9 bases lay between the germline ends. Germline V gene data show CDR1 as ENHRY and CDR2 as SYGVKD. CDR3: CAISETAYSNQPQHF. CDR3 bases: TGTGCCATCAGTGAAACAGCCTATAGCAATCAGCCCCAGCATTTT.

The chain joins TRBV9 to TRBJ2-1; TRBD2 aligns across 9 bases. The V gene end was trimmed by 0 bases and the J gene end by 2 bases; junction bases not matched to a gene: 6. There are 17 residues in the CDR3. Germline V gives CDR1 SGDLS, CDR2 YYNGEE. The CDR3 bases are TGTGCCAGCAGCGTAGGTGGCGGGAGGGCAGCCTACAATGAGCAGTTCTTC. This codes for CASSVGGGRAAYNEQFF.

This rearrangement joins TRBV10-3 to TRBJ1-4; 11 bases map to TRBD1. Trimming removed 3 bases from V and 0 bases from J; junction bases left unmatched: 3. This CDR3 has 17 residues. Germline V gives CDR1 ENHRY, CDR2 SYGVKD. Here the CDR3 reads CAISDRGQGATNEKLFF. DNA of the CDR3: TGTGCCATCAGTGATCGGGGACAGGGGGCAACTAATGAAAAACTGTTTTTT.